This T cell receptor beta chain was documented in a study of type 1 regulatory T cells. Study as a whole: An in vitro protocol generated T-allo10, a Tr1-enriched, alloantigen-specific CD4 T cell product.

MiXCR, run by TCRdb on the reads, gives a single entry per CDR3 protein. The sample yields about 74,000 distinct CDR3 sequences, around 68% seen once. V shed 0 bases and J shed 1 base, with 5 bases lying between them. The V gene's germline CDR1 is SGHRS and CDR2 YFSETQ. This CDR3 is built from 14 residues. In regard to this clonotype: Antigen: not known.

The receptor was derived from a human donor in good health. Specimen: cultured T cells, either the whole culture or a sorted T cell fraction (not recorded which). The subset here: Tr1-enriched cell product generated in vitro against host alloantigens. V and J are TRBV5-1 and TRBJ2-1; D ambiguous. CDR3 residues: CASSLASSYNEQFF. CDR3 nucleotides: TGCGCCAGCAGCTTGGCCAGTTCCTACAATGAGCAGTTCTTC.